This T cell receptor (beta chain) was recovered during a study of blood T cell repertoires in COVID-19. The CDR3 is made up of 15 amino acids. Germline V lookup: CDR1 MNHEY, CDR2 SVGAGI. V was pared by 0 bases and J by 0 bases, with 6 bases between. The protocol was immunoSEQ multiplex PCR, while the TCRdb copy is restricted to in-frame clones and leaves out a portion. Here the sample spans just under 85,000 clones, around 88% being singletons. The receptor comes from a woman in her fifties or sixties with acute or convalescent COVID-19. Sample: peripheral blood. The chain is built from TRBV6-5 and TRBJ2-1; no reliable D call. The CDR3 sequence: CASSYSTRSYNEQFF. CDR3 bases: TGTGCCAGCAGTTACTCGACACGCTCCTACAATGAGCAGTTCTTC.